This TCR beta chain stems from a study of T cell repertoires in cytomegalovirus infection. General study results and limits: Dominating the ex vivo response were HLA-C-restricted CMV-specific TCR beta clonotypes.

TCRdb re-derived calls from the reads in MiXCR, one entry per CDR3 protein. The data contain hundreds of thousands of distinct CDR3 sequences, about 20% of them singletons. There are a few counts of this clonotype. The antigen is not known. This CDR3 spans 15 amino acids. V lost 4 bases to trimming and J lost 3 bases, with 13 bases between them. The germline CDR1 and CDR2 sequences are SGHRS and YFSETQ. J is TRBJ2-2 and V is TRBV5-1; D possibly corresponds to TRBD1 (6 bases). Sample: CD8+ T cells from PBMCs. The sequence derives from a human donor in good health (CMV status not recorded). Some clones in this sample may be carry-over from other donors' samples. For the CDR3, the DNA is TGCGCCAGCAGCATAACTCGACAGGACACCGGGGAGCTGTTTTTT. This translates into CASSITRQDTGELFF.